Each of the 20 T cell receptor beta chains below was sequenced from the same sample in a study of memory CD4+ T cells and cytomegalovirus serostatus. The sort gate was single viable CD3+CD4+CD8-CD45RO+ cells for memory CD4+ T cells. TCRdb keeps only in-frame clones here, not all; method: immunoSEQ multiplex PCR. The repertoire holds roughly 84,000 clones, with less than 90% as singletons. Specimen: memory CD4+ T cells from blood. These TCRs come from an adult in good health and CMV-seronegative.

The V gene is TRBV30, the J gene TRBJ1-5, with D unclear. Germline CDR1 GTSNPN, CDR2 SVGIG (reference sequence). Trimming took off 7 bases at V and 0 bases at J, with 19 bases between the two ends. The CDR3 is made up of 16 amino acids. The CDR3 DNA is TGTGCCTCGGGCCCTGGAGGGTATTATAGCAATCAGCCCCAGCATTTT. Protein sequence: CASGPGGYYSNQPQHF.

The rearrangement uses TRBV19 and TRBJ1-4; no clear D. CDR3 length equals 13 residues. Germline V gene data show CDR1 as LNHDA and CDR2 as SQIVND (reference sequence). V was trimmed by 7 bases and J by 8 bases, leaving 14 bases between them. The DNA for the CDR3 is TGTGCCAGTATGGCCCAAGACTTGGAAAAACTGTTTTTT. The encoded protein is CASMAQDLEKLFF. The variable domain in full, with the rest retrieved from reference TRBV19 and TRBJ1-4, is DGGITQSPKYLFRKEGQNVTLSCEQNLNHDAMYWYRQDPGQGLRLIYYSQIVNDFQKGDIAEGYSVSREKKESFPLTVTSAQKNPTAFYLCASMAQDLEKLFFGSGTQLSVL.

The chain carries TRBV7-6 and TRBJ1-4; the D is unclear. In germline, CDR1 is SGHVS, CDR2 FNYEAQ. This CDR3 spans 15 amino acids. The V end lost 8 bases, the J end lost 8 bases, and 21 bases lay between the germline ends. CDR3 amino acids: CASDYTGPAVEKLFF. The CDR3 DNA follows: TGTGCCAGCGACTACACCGGGCCGGCGGTCGAAAAACTGTTTTTT.

This rearrangement joins TRBV30 to TRBJ2-3; TRBD2 agrees at 8 bases. The CDR3 consists of 15 residues. Germline values: CDR1 GTSNPN, CDR2 SVGIG (reference sequence). The ends lost 0 bases at V and 5 bases at J; junction bases unmatched: 7. The DNA for the CDR3 is TGTGCCTGGAGTGTAGGTAGCGGGGTGAAAGATACGCAGTATTTT. Amino acids: CAWSVGSGVKDTQYF. Based on the CDR3 plus reference TRBV30 and TRBJ2-3, the full variable domain is SQTIHQWPATLVQPVGSPLSLECTVEGTSNPNLYWYRQAAGRGLQLLFYSVGIGQISSEVPQNLSASRPQDRQFILSSKKLLLSDSGFYLCAWSVGSGVKDTQYFGPGTRLTVL.

This clone was detected only once. V is TRBV4-2 and J is TRBJ1-6; 8 positions match TRBD1. Germline V gene lookup returns CDR1 LGHNA and CDR2 YNFKEQ. With 2 bases clipped from V and 8 bases from J, the junction kept 8 bases outside the gene matches. The CDR3 has 16 amino acids. CDR3 sequence: CASSQPIGQGDSPLHF. As DNA, the CDR3 is TGTGCCAGCAGCCAACCTATAGGACAGGGCGATTCACCCCTCCACTTT.

This clone has more than one count but fewer than ten. The chain carries TRBV19 and TRBJ1-5, with 10 bases fitting TRBD1. Trimming cost V 7 bases and J 0 bases; bases outside gene matches: 9. The CDR3 consists of 17 residues. The germline V gene encodes CDR1 LNHDA and CDR2 SQIVND (reference sequence). This chain's CDR3 is CASMGGTGDYSNQPQHF. The CDR3 region has the DNA TGTGCCAGTATGGGGGGGACAGGGGATTATAGCAATCAGCCCCAGCATTTT.

In this sample, this clone turned up a few times. The chain has TRBV6-1 and TRBJ1-1, with 7 positions matching TRBD1. The CDR3 consists of 14 residues. V gave up 5 bases and J gave up 4 bases; unmatched junction bases: 7. Looked up from germline, CDR1 is MNHNS and CDR2 is SASEGT. The DNA for the CDR3 is TGTGCCAGCAGTCCAGGGGGTAGGCCCACTGAAGCTTTCTTT. Protein sequence: CASSPGGRPTEAFF.

This clone appeared a few times. The rearrangement links TRBV11-1 to TRBJ1-1; D is perhaps TRBD1 (6 bases). This CDR3 is 13 amino acids long. V shed 4 bases and J shed 4 bases, with 10 bases lying between them. Germline CDR1 and CDR2: SGHAT and FQDESV (reference sequence). The CDR3 here is CASSWARGTEAFF. CDR3 in DNA: TGTGCCAGCAGCTGGGCCAGGGGCACTGAAGCTTTCTTT.

This sequence joins TRBV18 and TRBJ2-1; D gene unclear. Germline-derived CDR1 and CDR2 are KGHSH and LQKENI. Trimming took off 3 bases at V and 5 bases at J, with 5 bases between the two ends. This CDR3 region has 12 residues. In nucleotides, the CDR3 is TGTGCCAGCTCACCGGGGAACAATGAGCAGTTCTTC. This encodes CASSPGNNEQFF.

The CDR3 bases are TGTGCCATCAGTCTGGACAGGGGCAATCAGCCCCAGCATTTT. This codes for CAISLDRGNQPQHF. The genes are TRBV10-3 and TRBJ1-5; 8 bases line up with TRBD1. V was pared by 5 bases and J by 2 bases, with 2 bases of the junction left unmatched. The CDR3 has 14 amino acids. Germline V gives CDR1 ENHRY, CDR2 SYGVKD.

This chain links TRBV9 with TRBJ2-2; the D gene could be TRBD1 or TRBD2 (5 bases each). The CDR3 is 16 residues long. V lost 3 bases, J lost 3 bases, and 15 bases lay in between. Germline values: CDR1 SGDLS, CDR2 YYNGEE. Here the CDR3 reads CASSEGSWLDTGELFF. Written as DNA, the CDR3 is TGTGCCAGCAGCGAGGGGAGTTGGCTAGACACCGGGGAGCTGTTTTTT.

The sample holds one count of this clone. The V call is TRBV7-2, the J call TRBJ2-7; 11 positions match TRBD2. Germline CDR1 and CDR2: SGHTA and FQGNSA. The V and J ends lost 5 bases and 7 bases, in that order; junction bases with no gene match: 4. The length of the CDR3 is 13 residues. The CDR3 protein is CASSPRTSGEQYF. The CDR3, as DNA: TGTGCCAGCAGCCCCCGGACTAGCGGGGAGCAGTACTTC.

The chain has TRBV11-2 and TRBJ2-7; the match to TRBD2 covers 9 bases. Germline V CDR1 and CDR2: SGHAT, FQNNGV. V was clipped by 2 bases and J by 0 bases; unmatched bases: 5. The CDR3 extends over 16 amino acids. Written as DNA, the CDR3 is TGTGCCAGCAGCTTAAAAGCGGGGGGTACCTCCTACGAGCAGTACTTC. As protein: CASSLKAGGTSYEQYF.

The J gene is TRBJ1-2, the V gene TRBV18, with 7 bases fitting TRBD1. The germline CDR1 and CDR2 sequences are KGHSH and LQKENI. V shed 3 bases and J 4 bases; nucleotides not matched to a gene: 11. CDR3 size: 16 residues. CDR3 nucleotides: TGTGCCAGCTCACCCTACGAGGGGGCGGGTCTCTATGGCTACACCTTC. This sequence encodes CASSPYEGAGLYGYTF.

This clone was counted only a few times. The CDR3 reads CASSNSLGTDTQYF. The DNA of the CDR3 is TGCGCCAGCAGCAATTCACTGGGCACAGATACGCAGTATTTT. The chain combines TRBV5-1 with TRBJ2-3; no clear D gene. CDR1 is SGHRS, CDR2 YFSETQ, per germline. The CDR3 is 14 amino acids. Trimming left V 4 bases short and J 1 base short, with 10 bases between.

The gene calls are TRBV5-1 and TRBJ2-3; D may be TRBD2 (6 bases). V shed 0 bases and J shed 3 bases, with 17 bases lying between them. This CDR3 spans 17 amino acids. Germline CDR1 and CDR2: SGHRS and YFSETQ. Here the CDR3 reads CASSLVSGGEGTDTQYF. The CDR3 region has the DNA TGCGCCAGCAGCTTGGTTTCAGGAGGGGAAGGTACAGATACGCAGTATTTT.

The chain employs TRBV4-3 and TRBJ2-2; D not resolved. V gave up 0 bases and J gave up 6 bases, with 11 bases separating them. Looked up from germline, CDR1 is LGHNA and CDR2 is YSLEER. The CDR3 contains 15 residues. The chain's CDR3 is CASSQDYTVPGELFF. The CDR3 region has the DNA TGCGCCAGCAGCCAAGACTACACCGTCCCCGGGGAGCTGTTTTTT.

This chain links TRBV4-3 with TRBJ1-1, with D unresolved. CDR1 LGHNA and CDR2 YSLEER come from the germline V gene. The CDR3 contains 13 residues. The V end was cut by 4 bases, the J end by 4 bases, with 10 bases between. CDR3 DNA sequence: TGCGCCAGCAGCCTACCGGGCGGCACTGAAGCTTTCTTT. Amino acid sequence: CASSLPGGTEAFF.

This chain links TRBV21-1 with TRBJ2-2; TRBD2, as called in the table, went unchecked against the DNA. TRBV21-1 is a pseudogene locus. The CDR3 has 13 amino acids. CDR3 residues: CASSKAGLGELFF. In DNA form, the CDR3 reads TGTGCCAGCAGCAAAGCCGGGTTAGGGGAGCTGTTTTTT.

The chain links TRBV18 to TRBJ2-2; 7 positions agree with TRBD1. Germline CDR1 is KGHSH and CDR2 is LQKENI. J was trimmed by 5 bases and V by 3 bases; bases with no gene match: 9. The length of the CDR3 is 16 residues. CDR3 coding DNA: TGTGCCAGCTCACCGCTGACGACAGGGCATACCGGGGAGCTGTTTTTT. This encodes CASSPLTTGHTGELFF.